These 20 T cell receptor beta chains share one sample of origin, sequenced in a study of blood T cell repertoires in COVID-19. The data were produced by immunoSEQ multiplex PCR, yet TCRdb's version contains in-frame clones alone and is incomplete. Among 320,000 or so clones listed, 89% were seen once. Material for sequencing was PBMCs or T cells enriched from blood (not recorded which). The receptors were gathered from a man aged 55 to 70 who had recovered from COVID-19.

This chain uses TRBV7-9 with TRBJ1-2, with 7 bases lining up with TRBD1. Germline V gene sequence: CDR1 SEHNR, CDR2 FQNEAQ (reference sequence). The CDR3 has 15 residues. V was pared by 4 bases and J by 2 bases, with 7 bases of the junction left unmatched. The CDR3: CASSWSGTANYGYTF. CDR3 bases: TGTGCCAGCAGCTGGTCCGGGACAGCAAACTATGGCTACACCTTC.

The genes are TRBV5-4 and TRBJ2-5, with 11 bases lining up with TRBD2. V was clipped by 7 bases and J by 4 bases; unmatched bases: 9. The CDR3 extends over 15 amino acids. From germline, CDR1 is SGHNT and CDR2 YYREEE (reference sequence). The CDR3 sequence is CASRSSGRARETQYF. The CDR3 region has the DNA TGTGCCAGCCGCAGTAGCGGGAGGGCCAGAGAGACCCAGTACTTC.

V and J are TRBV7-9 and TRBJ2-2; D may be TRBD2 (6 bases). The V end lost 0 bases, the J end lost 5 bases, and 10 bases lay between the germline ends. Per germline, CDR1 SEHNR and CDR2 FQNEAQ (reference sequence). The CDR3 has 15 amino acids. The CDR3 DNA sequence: TGTGCCAGCAGCTTAGCTGCGGGAAGGACCGGGGAGCTGTTTTTT. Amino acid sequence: CASSLAAGRTGELFF.

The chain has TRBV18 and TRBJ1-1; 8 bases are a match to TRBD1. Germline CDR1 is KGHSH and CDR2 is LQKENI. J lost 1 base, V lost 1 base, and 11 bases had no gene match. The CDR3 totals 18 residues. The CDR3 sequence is CASSPLNRPGGKNTEAFF. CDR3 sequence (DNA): TGTGCCAGCTCACCACTAAATAGGCCAGGGGGCAAGAACACTGAAGCTTTCTTT.

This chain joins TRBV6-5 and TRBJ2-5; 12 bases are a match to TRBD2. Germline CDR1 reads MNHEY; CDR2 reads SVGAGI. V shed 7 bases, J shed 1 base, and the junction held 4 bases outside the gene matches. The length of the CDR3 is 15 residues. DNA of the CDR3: TGTGCCAGCACCCCACTAGCGGGAGGCCAAGAGACCCAGTACTTC. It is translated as CASTPLAGGQETQYF.

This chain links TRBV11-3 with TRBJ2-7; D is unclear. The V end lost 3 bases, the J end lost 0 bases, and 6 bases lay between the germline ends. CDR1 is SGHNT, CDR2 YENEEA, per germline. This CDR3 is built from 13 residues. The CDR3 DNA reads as TGTGCCAGCAGCTTCGAGGCCTCCTACGAGCAGTACTTC. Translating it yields CASSFEASYEQYF.

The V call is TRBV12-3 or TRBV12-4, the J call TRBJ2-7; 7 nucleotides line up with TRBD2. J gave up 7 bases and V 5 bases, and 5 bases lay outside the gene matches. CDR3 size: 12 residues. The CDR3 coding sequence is TGTGCCAGCAGTCGGGACGGGGGGGAGCAGTACTTC. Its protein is CASSRDGGEQYF.

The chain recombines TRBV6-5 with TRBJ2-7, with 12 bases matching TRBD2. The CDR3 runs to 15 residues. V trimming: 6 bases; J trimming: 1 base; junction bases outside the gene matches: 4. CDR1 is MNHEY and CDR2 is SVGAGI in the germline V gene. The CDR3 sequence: CASSLAGGPSYEQYF. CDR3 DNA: TGTGCCAGCAGCCTAGCGGGAGGGCCATCCTACGAGCAGTACTTC.

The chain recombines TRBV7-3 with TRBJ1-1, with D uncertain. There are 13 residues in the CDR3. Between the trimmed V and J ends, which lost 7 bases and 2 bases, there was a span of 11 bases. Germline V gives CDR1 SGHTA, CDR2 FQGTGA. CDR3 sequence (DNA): TGTGCCAGCACCATTGGGCCCAACACTGAAGCTTTCTTT. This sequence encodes CASTIGPNTEAFF.

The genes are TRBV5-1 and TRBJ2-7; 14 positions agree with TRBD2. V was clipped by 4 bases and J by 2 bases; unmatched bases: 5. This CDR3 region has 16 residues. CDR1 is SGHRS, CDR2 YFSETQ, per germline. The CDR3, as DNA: TGCGCCAGCAGCGGGGGGGGACTAGCGGGAGCCTACGAGCAGTACTTC. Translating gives CASSGGGLAGAYEQYF.

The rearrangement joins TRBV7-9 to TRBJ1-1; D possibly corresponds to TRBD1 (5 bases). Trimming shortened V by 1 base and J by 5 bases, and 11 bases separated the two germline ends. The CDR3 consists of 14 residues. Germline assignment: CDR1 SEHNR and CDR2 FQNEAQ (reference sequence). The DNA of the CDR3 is TGTGCCAGCAGCTTAGTTCCCAGGGTTACTGAAGCTTTCTTT. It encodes CASSLVPRVTEAFF.

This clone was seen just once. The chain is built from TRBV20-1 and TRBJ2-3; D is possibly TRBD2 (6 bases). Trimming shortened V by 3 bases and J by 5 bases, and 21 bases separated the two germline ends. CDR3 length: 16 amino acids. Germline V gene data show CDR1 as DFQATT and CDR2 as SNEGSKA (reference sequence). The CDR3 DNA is TGCAGTGCTAGTAGATTCTGGGAAAAGGAGGGAGATACGCAGTATTTT. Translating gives CSASRFWEKEGDTQYF.

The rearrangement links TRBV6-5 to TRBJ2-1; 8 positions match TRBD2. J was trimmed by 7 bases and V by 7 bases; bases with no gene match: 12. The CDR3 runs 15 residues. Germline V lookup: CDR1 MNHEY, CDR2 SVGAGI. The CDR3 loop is CASTSAGVVGNEQFF. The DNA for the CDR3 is TGTGCCAGCACGTCAGCGGGAGTCGTGGGGAATGAGCAGTTCTTC.

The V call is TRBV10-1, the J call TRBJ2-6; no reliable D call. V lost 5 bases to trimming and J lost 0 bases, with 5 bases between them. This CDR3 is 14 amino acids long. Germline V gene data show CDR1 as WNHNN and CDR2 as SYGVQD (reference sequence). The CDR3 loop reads CASSLGSGANVLTF. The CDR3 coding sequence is TGCGCCAGCAGTCTAGGCTCTGGGGCCAACGTCCTGACTTTC.

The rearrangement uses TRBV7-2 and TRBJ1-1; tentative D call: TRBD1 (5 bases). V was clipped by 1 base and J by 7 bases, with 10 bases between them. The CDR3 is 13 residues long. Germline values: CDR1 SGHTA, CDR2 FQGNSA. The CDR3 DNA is TGTGCCAGCAGCTTAGGAAGACAGTTTGAAGCTTTCTTT. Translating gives CASSLGRQFEAFF.

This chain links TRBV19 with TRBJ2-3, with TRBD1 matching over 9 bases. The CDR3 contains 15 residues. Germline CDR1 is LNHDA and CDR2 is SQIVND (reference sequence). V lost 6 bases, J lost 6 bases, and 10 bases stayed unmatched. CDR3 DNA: TGTGCCAGTAGGCCGGAGGGGACAGGGATGGATACGCAGTATTTT. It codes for CASRPEGTGMDTQYF. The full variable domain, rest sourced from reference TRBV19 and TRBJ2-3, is DGGITQSPKYLFRKEGQNVTLSCEQNLNHDAMYWYRQDPGQGLRLIYYSQIVNDFQKGDIAEGYSVSREKKESFPLTVTSAQKNPTAFYLCASRPEGTGMDTQYFGPGTRLTVL.

CDR3 amino acids: CASSERTGGADLAKNIQYF. The CDR3 nucleotides read TGTGCCAGTAGTGAACGGACAGGGGGCGCCGACTTAGCCAAAAACATTCAGTACTTC. The chain recombines TRBV19 with TRBJ2-4; 11 bases agree with TRBD1. The CDR3 runs 19 residues. V lost 5 bases and J lost 0; bases outside the gene matches: 12. The germline V gene has CDR1 LNHDA and CDR2 SQIVND (reference sequence).

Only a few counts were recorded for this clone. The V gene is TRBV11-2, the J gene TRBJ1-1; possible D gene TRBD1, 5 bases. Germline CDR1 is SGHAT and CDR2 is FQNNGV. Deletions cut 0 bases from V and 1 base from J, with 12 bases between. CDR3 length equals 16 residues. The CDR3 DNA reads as TGTGCCAGCAGCTTAGATATTAGACAGCGGAACACTGAAGCTTTCTTT. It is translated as CASSLDIRQRNTEAFF.

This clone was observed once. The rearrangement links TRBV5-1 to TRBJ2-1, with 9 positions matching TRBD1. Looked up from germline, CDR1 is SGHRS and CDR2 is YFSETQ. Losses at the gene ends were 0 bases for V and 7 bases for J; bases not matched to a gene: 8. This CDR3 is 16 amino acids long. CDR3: CASSLGTSQGANEQFF. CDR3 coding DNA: TGCGCCAGCAGCTTGGGGACATCACAGGGGGCTAATGAGCAGTTCTTC.

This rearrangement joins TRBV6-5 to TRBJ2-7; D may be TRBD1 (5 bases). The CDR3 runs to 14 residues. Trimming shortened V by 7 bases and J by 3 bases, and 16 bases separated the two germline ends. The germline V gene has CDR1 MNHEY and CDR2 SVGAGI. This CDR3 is CASTSLQVLYEQYF. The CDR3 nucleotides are TGTGCCAGCACCTCATTACAGGTCCTCTACGAGCAGTACTTC.